This T cell receptor beta chain was identified in a study of shared clonotypes between healthy human individuals. Findings and caveats of the study: Since donors were few, the genetic and exposure-history diversity represented was limited.

Deep was the level at which the assay was run. Authors' methods: Filtering of immunoSEQ junctional sequences could not match full-length read filtering. Method: immunoSEQ multiplex PCR; TCRdb's copy keeps in-frame clones and lacks some. V and J calls and clone size come straight from that table; D and trimming were deduced from the DNA. The sample lists about 2,200,000 clones; 85% to 95% were seen once. Regarding this clone: The target antigen is unknown.

The CDR3 is 11 amino acids. Germline V gene sequence: CDR1 GTSNPN, CDR2 SVGIG (reference sequence). Naive CD8 cells, CD45RO-negative and positively selected for CCR7, excluded terminally differentiated effector memory CD45RA+ cells. This TCR derives from a man aged 18 to 29 in good health. Some clones in this sample may be carry-over from other donors' samples. J is TRBJ1-3 and V is TRBV30; D uncertain. Sequencing input: naive CD8+ T cells from PBMCs. Written as DNA, the CDR3 is TGTGCTGGTAGGGAATTCGGCACCATATATTTT. This codes for CAGREFGTIYF.